The next 20 T cell receptor beta chains were all read from a single sample in a study of T cell repertoires in cytomegalovirus infection. TCRdb independently ran MiXCR on the reads; one entry per CDR3 protein. The sample contains some 500,000 distinct CDR3 sequences, around 30% of which appear only once. For these TCRs, the target antigens are not known. Sequencing was performed on cultured PBMCs, taken from culture after CMV antigen stimulation. Receptors originate from a human donor in good health (CMV status not recorded). Some clones in this sample may be carry-over from other donors' samples.

In this sample, this clonotype turned up a few times. The V and J genes are TRBV7-2 and TRBJ2-5; 7 positions match TRBD2. Unmatched junction bases numbered 6, after V lost 3 bases and J lost 5 bases. The CDR3 extends over 14 amino acids. CDR1 and CDR2 (germline): SGHTA, FQGNSA. The CDR3 DNA reads as TGTGCCAGCAGCTTTACTAGCGCAGGGGAGACCCAGTACTTC. It is translated as CASSFTSAGETQYF.

This clonotype was picked up a small number of times. The chain combines TRBV7-2 with TRBJ2-2, with 7 bases matching TRBD1. Trimming at V came to 1 base and at J to 5 bases, leaving 16 bases not matched to a gene. The CDR3 has 19 residues. In germline, CDR1 is SGHTA, CDR2 FQGNSA. The CDR3 region has the DNA TGTGCCAGCAGCTTAGGGGGACAGACCTACATGCGAGGTACCGGGGAGCTGTTTTTT. Its protein is CASSLGGQTYMRGTGELFF. Drawing the rest from reference TRBV7-2 and TRBJ2-2, the complete variable domain is GAGVSQSPSNKVTEKGKDVELRCDPISGHTALYWYRQSLGQGLEFLIYFQGNSAPDKSGLPSDRFSAERTGGSVSTLTIQRTQQEDSAVYLCASSLGGQTYMRGTGELFFGEGSRLTVL.

This clonotype has ten or more counts. V is TRBV7-2 and J is TRBJ1-1; 7 bases are a match to TRBD1. Germline V CDR1 and CDR2: SGHTA, FQGNSA. The CDR3 covers 15 residues. V lost 2 bases and J lost 4; bases outside the gene matches: 7. CDR3 loop: CASSLRFSGGTEAFF. For the CDR3, the DNA is TGTGCCAGCAGCTTAAGATTTTCAGGGGGCACTGAAGCTTTCTTT.

The gene calls are TRBV6-8 and TRBJ1-5; 10 bases fit TRBD1. The CDR3 runs 16 residues. Germline CDR1 reads MNHGY; CDR2 reads SAAAGT. J gave up 3 bases and V 5 bases, and 7 bases lay outside the gene matches. CDR3 nucleotides: TGTGCCAGCAGTGACCCGGGACAGGGGTTCAATCAGCCCCAGCATTTT. It is translated as CASSDPGQGFNQPQHF.

The chain has TRBV6-2 or TRBV6-3 and TRBJ2-7; D tentatively fits TRBD1 or TRBD2 (5 bases each). Germline values: CDR1 MNHEY, CDR2 SVGEGT. The CDR3 consists of 15 residues. The germline V and J ends were trimmed by 6 bases and 3 bases, with 18 bases remaining between them. The CDR3 nucleotides are TGTGCCAGCAGATCTCCCCGGGGCCTCCACTACGAGCAGTACTTC. It specifies CASRSPRGLHYEQYF.

This clonotype was counted a few times. V gene TRBV25-1 combines with J gene TRBJ1-2, with D maybe TRBD1 (5 bases). Germline V gives CDR1 MGHDK, CDR2 SYGVNS. This CDR3 contains 14 residues. V lost 2 bases and J lost 4, with 11 bases in between. The CDR3 here is CASSEPQVIYGYTF. DNA for the CDR3: TGTGCCAGCAGTGAACCACAGGTGATCTATGGCTACACCTTC.

This chain links TRBV29-1 with TRBJ1-4; D gene ambiguous. The V end lost 6 bases, the J end lost 3 bases, and 11 bases lay between the germline ends. CDR1 is SQVTM, CDR2 ANQGSEA, per germline. The length of the CDR3 is 13 residues. The CDR3 nucleotides are TGCAGCGTCGGTTTGAGTGCTAATGAAAAACTGTTTTTT. Amino acids: CSVGLSANEKLFF. Filled out from reference TRBV29-1 and TRBJ1-4, the complete variable domain reads SAVISQKPSRDICQRGTSLTIQCQVDSQVTMMFWYRQQPGQSLTLIATANQGSEATYESGFVIDKFPISRPNLTFSTLTVSNMSPEDSSIYLCSVGLSANEKLFFGSGTQLSVL.

For this clonotype: The CDR3 does not end in the conserved phenylalanine or tryptophan, so this is likely a read error. The V gene is TRBV11-2, the J gene TRBJ2-7; D is possibly TRBD2 (5 bases). The CDR3 consists of 15 residues. V gave up 1 base and J gave up 1 base, with 11 bases separating them. Germline-derived CDR1 and CDR2 are SGHAT and FQNNGV. The CDR3 sequence: CASSLGSGPSYEQYY. DNA for the CDR3: TGTGCCAGCAGCTTAGGGAGCGGACCTTCCTACGAGCAGTACTAC.

V usage is TRBV4-3 and J usage is TRBJ2-5; tentatively, D is TRBD1 or TRBD2 (5 bases each). Germline CDR1 reads LGHNA; CDR2 reads YSLEER. Trimming cost V 2 bases and J 4 bases, with 14 bases left between them. The CDR3 is made up of 15 amino acids. In DNA form, the CDR3 reads TGCGCCAGCAGCCAATCCAACACGGGGCTAGAGACCCAGTACTTC. As protein: CASSQSNTGLETQYF.

The chain employs TRBV7-2 and TRBJ2-7; D gene uncertain. Per germline, CDR1 SGHTA and CDR2 FQGNSA. The V and J ends lost 1 base and 4 bases respectively, with 11 bases between them. This CDR3 has 14 amino acids. CDR3 in amino acids: CASSLDPRGYEQYF. As DNA, the CDR3 is TGTGCCAGCAGCTTAGACCCGCGTGGGTACGAGCAGTACTTC.

Concerning this clonotype itself: One end of the junction is discordant with germline, which a read error may explain. The chain has TRBV11-1 and TRBJ2-1; 7 bases are a match to TRBD2. Looked up from germline, CDR1 is SGHAT and CDR2 is FQDESV (reference sequence). The CDR3 has 15 amino acids. CDR3 amino acids: CASRLAGRGYNEQFF. CDR3 DNA: TGTGCCAGCAGATTAGCGGGTCGGGGGTACAATGAGCAGTTCTTC.

This chain uses TRBV5-6 with TRBJ2-3; D is possibly TRBD1 (6 bases). Germline CDR1 and CDR2: SGHDT and YYEEEE. CDR3 length: 14 amino acids. With 2 bases removed from V and 3 bases from J, the gap between germline ends came to 10 bases. This CDR3 reads CASSFRGVTDTQYF. The CDR3 region has the DNA TGTGCCAGCAGCTTCAGGGGCGTTACAGATACGCAGTATTTT.

The genes are TRBV5-4 and TRBJ2-3, with 7 bases identical to TRBD1. V lost 6 bases and J lost 4; bases outside the gene matches: 11. The length of the CDR3 is 15 residues. Germline values: CDR1 SGHNT, CDR2 YYREEE (reference sequence). CDR3 in amino acids: CASTQLQGPSDTQYF. CDR3 nucleotide sequence: TGTGCCAGCACCCAGCTACAGGGGCCCTCAGATACGCAGTATTTT.

The table lists this clonotype with a few counts. The rearrangement joins TRBV10-3 to TRBJ2-1, with D unclear. CDR3 length: 17 residues. V shed 0 bases and J shed 4 bases, with 16 bases lying between them. In germline, CDR1 is ENHRY, CDR2 SYGVKD. In DNA form, the CDR3 reads TGTGCCATCAGTGAGTCCCGAGGCCAGACTCTGTACAATGAGCAGTTCTTC. As protein: CAISESRGQTLYNEQFF.

This clonotype has ten or more counts. This chain joins TRBV7-2 and TRBJ2-5, with 7 bases identical to TRBD1. With V trimmed by 0 bases and J by 4 bases, 2 bases remained unmatched. Germline lookup yields CDR1 SGHTA and CDR2 FQGNSA. This CDR3 comprises 14 residues. DNA of the CDR3: TGTGCCAGCAGCTTAGCAGGGGGCGGAGAGACCCAGTACTTC. Translating it yields CASSLAGGGETQYF.

This clonotype has only a few counts. The chain uses TRBV12-3 or TRBV12-4 and TRBJ1-2; D might be TRBD1 (5 bases). Trimming took 6 bases from V and 6 from J, leaving 11 bases between them. The CDR3 loop spans 12 amino acids. Here the CDR3 DNA reads TGTGCCAGCAGAAAAAACAGGAATGGCTACACCTTC. This gives the protein CASRKNRNGYTF.

The V call is TRBV7-2, the J call TRBJ1-1; D may be TRBD1 (5 bases). Germline assignment: CDR1 SGHTA and CDR2 FQGNSA. This CDR3 has 14 residues. With 4 bases removed from V and 4 bases from J, the gap between germline ends came to 13 bases. The chain's CDR3 is CASSSEPGGTEAFF. CDR3 coding DNA: TGTGCCAGCAGCTCTGAACCGGGGGGCACTGAAGCTTTCTTT.

The table lists this clonotype with a few counts. The chain has TRBV7-8 and TRBJ2-5, with D perhaps matching TRBD2 (6 bases). The CDR3 is 17 amino acids. V was cut by 2 bases and J by 0 bases, with 16 bases left in between. Germline CDR1 SGHVS, CDR2 FQNEAQ. CDR3 DNA sequence: TGTGCCAGCAGCTTAAGGAGGGGCAAGCGGTACCAAGAGACCCAGTACTTC. Protein: CASSLRRGKRYQETQYF.

Many counts were recorded for this clonotype. The chain joins TRBV7-8 to TRBJ2-1, with TRBD2 as a possible D gene (5 bases). CDR3 length equals 18 residues. With 5 bases removed from V and 0 bases from J, the gap between germline ends came to 20 bases. Germline V gene lookup returns CDR1 SGHVS and CDR2 FQNEAQ. The CDR3 DNA is TGTGCCAGCAGCCTGAGTGCTCATGTGGGGAGCTCCTACAATGAGCAGTTCTTC. Translated, it gives CASSLSAHVGSSYNEQFF.

This clonotype was seen ten or more times. The chain recombines TRBV20-1 with TRBJ1-1; 9 bases align to TRBD1. Germline-derived CDR1 and CDR2 are DFQATT and SNEGSKA (reference sequence). This CDR3 has 13 residues. The ends lost 5 bases at V and 1 base at J; junction bases unmatched: 2. The CDR3 coding sequence is TGCAGTGCTCAGACAGGGGGGAACACTGAAGCTTTCTTT. Translated: CSAQTGGNTEAFF.